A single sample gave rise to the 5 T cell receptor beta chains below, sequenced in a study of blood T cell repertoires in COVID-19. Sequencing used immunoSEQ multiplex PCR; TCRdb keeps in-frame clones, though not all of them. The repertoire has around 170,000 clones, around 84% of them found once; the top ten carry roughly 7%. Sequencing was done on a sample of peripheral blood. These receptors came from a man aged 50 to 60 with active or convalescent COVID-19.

The CDR3 DNA is TGCGCCAGCAGCTTGGCCCGAGAATCAGGAAACGAGCAGTACTTC. This sequence encodes CASSLARESGNEQYF. This chain connects TRBV5-1 to TRBJ2-7; D ambiguous. Germline V gene lookup returns CDR1 SGHRS and CDR2 YFSETQ. The CDR3 has 15 residues. Trimming removed 0 bases at V and 5 bases at J, with 15 bases between.

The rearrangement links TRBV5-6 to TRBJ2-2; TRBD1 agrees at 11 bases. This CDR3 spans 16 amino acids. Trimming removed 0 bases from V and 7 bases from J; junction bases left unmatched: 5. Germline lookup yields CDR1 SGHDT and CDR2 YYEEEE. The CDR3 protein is CASSLVDRGQGGELFF. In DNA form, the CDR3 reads TGTGCCAGCAGCTTGGTGGACAGGGGGCAGGGCGGGGAGCTGTTTTTT.

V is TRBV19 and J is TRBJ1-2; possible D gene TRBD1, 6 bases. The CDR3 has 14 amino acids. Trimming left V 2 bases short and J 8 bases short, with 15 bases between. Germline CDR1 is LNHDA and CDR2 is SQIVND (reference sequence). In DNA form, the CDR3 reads TGTGCCAGTAGTATAAAAGCTCCAGGGGTCGGCTACACCTTC. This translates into CASSIKAPGVGYTF. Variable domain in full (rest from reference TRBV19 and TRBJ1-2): DGGITQSPKYLFRKEGQNVTLSCEQNLNHDAMYWYRQDPGQGLRLIYYSQIVNDFQKGDIAEGYSVSREKKESFPLTVTSAQKNPTAFYLCASSIKAPGVGYTFGSGTRLTVV.

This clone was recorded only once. The CDR3 spells CASSFAENTEAFF. Written as DNA, the CDR3 is TGTGCCAGCAGCTTTGCAGAGAACACTGAAGCTTTCTTT. This rearrangement joins TRBV7-3 to TRBJ1-1; no definite D call. The germline gives CDR1 SGHTA, CDR2 FQGTGA. Trimming left V 3 bases short and J 1 base short, with 6 bases between. The CDR3 consists of 13 residues.

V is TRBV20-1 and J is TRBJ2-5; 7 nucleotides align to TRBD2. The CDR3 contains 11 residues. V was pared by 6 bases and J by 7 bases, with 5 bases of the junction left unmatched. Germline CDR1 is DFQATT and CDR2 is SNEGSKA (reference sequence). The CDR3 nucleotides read TGCAGTGCGGAACTAGCGCGGACCCAGTACTTC. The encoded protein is CSAELARTQYF.